Presented here are 9 T cell receptor beta chains from one specimen sequenced in a study of cytomegalovirus exposure and HLA in healthy donors (dated by TCRdb to about 2017). Receptor libraries were prepared by the immunoSEQ multiplex PCR assay. For the multiplex PCR, a mixture combining 60 forward primers for TCR Vbeta segments and 13 reverse primers for TCR Jbeta segments was used. Here the immuneACCESS table is served through TCRdb, limited to in-frame sequences with V and J called. Missing clones are a known gap in these copies; in checked studies unresolved V genes cover under half, and the rest lacks a known reason. The table for this sample lists approximately 160,000 clones; 78% of them were counted only once. The top ten clonotypes cover 7% of the sample. The sample consisted of PBMCs. These TCRs come from a woman aged 35 to 49 in good health and CMV-seropositive.

This sequence joins TRBV19 and TRBJ1-1; D not certain. The V and J ends lost 6 bases and 1 base respectively, with 9 bases between them. Germline values: CDR1 LNHDA, CDR2 SQIVND (reference sequence). The CDR3 covers 13 residues. CDR3 amino acids: CASSLSKNTEAFF. CDR3 bases: TGTGCCAGTAGCCTAAGCAAGAACACTGAAGCTTTCTTT.

The V gene is TRBV5-1, the J gene TRBJ2-1, with 8 bases lining up with TRBD2. This CDR3 region has 12 residues. Germline assignment: CDR1 SGHRS and CDR2 YFSETQ. V trimming: 4 bases; J trimming: 15 bases; junction bases outside the gene matches: 9. This chain's CDR3 is CASSPSGGASFF. As DNA, the CDR3 is TGCGCCAGCAGCCCGTCCGGGGGGGCCTCGTTCTTC.

The chain uses TRBV19 and TRBJ2-2; 8 nucleotides agree with TRBD2. The CDR3 is 16 residues long. Germline CDR1 is LNHDA and CDR2 is SQIVND (reference sequence). V lost 3 bases and J lost 2; bases outside the gene matches: 5. The CDR3 is CASSIPGGPNTGELFF. The CDR3 DNA reads as TGTGCCAGTAGTATCCCGGGGGGGCCAAACACCGGGGAGCTGTTTTTT.

The chain couples TRBV2 to TRBJ1-5; weak D call: TRBD1 (6 bases). Deletions cut 3 bases from V and 4 bases from J, with 7 bases between. Germline CDR1 reads SNHLY; CDR2 reads FYNNEI. The CDR3 covers 13 residues. DNA for the CDR3: TGTGCCAGCAGTGAGGGGACAAATCAGCCCCAGCATTTT. Translation gives CASSEGTNQPQHF.

The CDR3 loop is CASSFGGERRNVTQYF. CDR3 DNA sequence: TGTGCCAGCAGCTTTGGCGGGGAGAGGCGGAACGTGACCCAGTACTTC. The chain joins TRBV12-1 to TRBJ2-5; TRBD2 is the table's D call and was not checked against the DNA. TRBV12-1 is reported as a pseudogene. CDR3 length equals 16 residues.

The chain joins TRBV7-8 to TRBJ2-1, with 12 bases that match TRBD2. CDR1 is SGHVS, CDR2 FQNEAQ, per germline. CDR3 length equals 14 residues. Germline trimming cut 5 bases from V and 6 bases from J; bases unmatched to any gene: 2. The DNA for the CDR3 is TGTGCCAGCAGCCGGGGACTAGCGGGCAATGAGCAGTTCTTC. It is translated as CASSRGLAGNEQFF.

V gene TRBV27 combines with J gene TRBJ2-7; tentatively, D is TRBD2 (5 bases). CDR3 size: 14 residues. The ends were cut back, 4 bases at V and 4 bases at J, with 14 bases in the middle. Germline V gene lookup returns CDR1 MNHEY and CDR2 SMNVEV (reference sequence). CDR3 loop: CASSSMPGKYEQYF. DNA of the CDR3: TGTGCCAGCAGTTCGATGCCGGGAAAATACGAGCAGTACTTC.

The gene calls are TRBV27 and TRBJ1-1; 7 bases line up with TRBD1. CDR1 MNHEY and CDR2 SMNVEV come from the germline V gene (reference sequence). The V and J ends lost 3 bases and 0 bases, in that order; junction bases with no gene match: 13. The CDR3 extends over 18 amino acids. The chain's CDR3 is CASSFGIVRGTVNTEAFF. Here the CDR3 DNA reads TGTGCCAGCAGTTTTGGTATCGTGCGTGGGACAGTGAACACTGAAGCTTTCTTT.

This clone was counted a single time. The chain carries TRBV6-5 and TRBJ1-1, with D possibly TRBD1 on 6 matching bases. V lost 5 bases to trimming and J lost 6 bases, with 13 bases between them. Per germline, CDR1 MNHEY and CDR2 SVGAGI. The CDR3 totals 13 residues. CDR3 bases: TGTGCCAGCAGTCTACAGGGTCTGGCTGAAGCTTTCTTT. Amino acid sequence: CASSLQGLAEAFF.